This T cell receptor beta chain was sequenced in a study of blood T cell repertoires in COVID-19. Study-wide context: From the United States, Italy and Spain came samples of acute and convalescent COVID-19. Nucleic acid was either cDNA or gDNA, and it came from T cells, B-cell-depleted T cells, or PBMCs.

The CDR3 runs 15 residues. Trimming shortened V by 2 bases and J by 1 base, and 12 bases separated the two germline ends. Germline V gene sequence: CDR1 SGHKS, CDR2 YYEKEE (reference sequence). Original data processing: The assay estimated nucleated cells by amplifying reference gene primers. Some clones are missing from TCRdb's copy, which holds only in-frame ones; the method was immunoSEQ multiplex PCR. D and trimming were read from the DNA, whereas the V and J calls and clone size are those reported in that table. The sample lists about 190,000 clones, approximately 79% occurring once. Sequencing was performed on peripheral blood. This sequence was found in a woman aged 45 to 65 with acute or convalescent COVID-19. The rearrangement uses TRBV5-5 and TRBJ1-1; TRBD1 might be the D (6 bases). The DNA of the CDR3 is TGTGCCAGCAGCTTTGGACGGGGGGCGAACACTGAAGCTTTCTTT. Translating it yields CASSFGRGANTEAFF.